These 25 T cell receptor beta chains came from one sample sequenced in a study of CD8+ T cells in alopecia areata. Sequencing templates came from extracted RNA that was reverse transcribed into cDNA. Repertoires were generated with immunoSEQ multiplex PCR, while TCRdb's copy carries only in-frame clones and drops some. The sample yields 4,400 or so clones, more than 85% seen once. Treatment in this sample: oral pan-JAK inhibitor, 5-10 mg twice daily. Both peripheral blood and punch biopsies of lesional scalp skin were obtained from patients who had alopecia areata. Here the sequenced sample was skin, taken at week 4, from a patient treated with tofacitinib. These receptor sequences come from a human donor with alopecia areata.

This clone has more than one count but fewer than ten. The rearrangement links TRBV28 to TRBJ2-1; the D gene is possibly TRBD1 (6 bases). The CDR3 has 14 amino acids. Germline assignment: CDR1 MDHEN and CDR2 SYDVKM. Deletions cut 5 bases from V and 12 bases from J, with 20 bases between. The CDR3 loop is CASSPGAAGASQFF. CDR3 DNA sequence: TGTGCCAGCAGTCCCGGCGCCGCAGGGGCTTCGCAGTTCTTC.

The rearrangement uses TRBV5-3 and TRBJ1-3, with D uncertain. TRBV5-3 is assigned to the ORF class and has an uncertain function. CDR3 length: 15 amino acids. Between the trimmed V and J ends, which lost 8 bases and 0 bases, there was a span of 15 bases. The CDR3 is CASSLSTASGNTIYF. As DNA, the CDR3 is TGTGCCAGCAGTCTTTCCACGGCCTCTGGAAACACCATATATTTT.

The chain combines TRBV2 with TRBJ2-3; a possible D gene is TRBD1 (6 bases). Germline V lookup: CDR1 SNHLY, CDR2 FYNNEI. Trimming cost V 6 bases and J 1 base, with 14 bases left between them. This CDR3 is 15 amino acids long. Written as DNA, the CDR3 is TGTGCCAGCAGGAGGACAGAAGGCCGCACAGATACGCAGTATTTT. Amino acid sequence: CASRRTEGRTDTQYF.

This chain connects TRBV4-3 to TRBJ1-3; D is possibly TRBD1 (5 bases). This CDR3 comprises 17 residues. V lost 2 bases to trimming and J lost 0 bases, with 14 bases between them. CDR1 LGHNA and CDR2 YSLEER come from the germline V gene. CDR3 residues: CASSQSPAGPSGNTIYF. The CDR3 DNA reads as TGCGCCAGCAGCCAATCCCCAGCGGGGCCCTCTGGAAACACCATATATTTT.

This chain joins TRBV14 and TRBJ1-2; D remains unclear. Looked up from germline, CDR1 is SGHDN and CDR2 is FVKESK. The length of the CDR3 is 15 residues. V was shortened by 3 bases and J by 5 bases, with 16 bases between the two germline ends. CDR3 loop: CASSHRQQAGYGYTF. The DNA of the CDR3 is TGTGCCAGCAGCCACCGGCAGCAAGCGGGGTATGGCTACACCTTC.

V and J are TRBV6-6 and TRBJ2-7; D unclear. Germline values: CDR1 MNHNY, CDR2 SVGAGI (reference sequence). V was shortened by 2 bases and J by 4 bases, with 6 bases between the two germline ends. This CDR3 has 12 amino acids. CDR3 in DNA: TGTGCCAGCAGTTACGCCGGATACGAGCAGTACTTC. It codes for CASSYAGYEQYF.

The chain employs TRBV19 and TRBJ1-2; 9 bases fit TRBD1. J was trimmed by 6 bases and V by 5 bases; bases with no gene match: 10. The CDR3 has 15 residues. Germline loops: CDR1 LNHDA, CDR2 SQIVND (reference sequence). The CDR3 sequence is CASSPGTGRGHGYTF. CDR3 coding DNA: TGTGCCAGTAGTCCAGGGACAGGGAGAGGACATGGCTACACCTTC.

This sequence joins TRBV18 and TRBJ2-5; TRBD1 aligns across 9 bases. V shed 3 bases and J 5 bases; nucleotides not matched to a gene: 4. From germline, CDR1 is KGHSH and CDR2 LQKENI. There are 14 residues in the CDR3. The CDR3 region has the DNA TGTGCCAGCTCACCCTCCGGACAGGGGGAGACCCAGTACTTC. Translated, it gives CASSPSGQGETQYF.

V is TRBV29-1 and J is TRBJ2-5; D might be TRBD1 or TRBD2, each matching 5 bases. V gave up 3 bases and J gave up 5 bases, with 13 bases separating them. Per the germline V gene, CDR1 is SQVTM and CDR2 is ANQGSEA. The CDR3 loop spans 13 amino acids. The CDR3 nucleotides read TGCAGCGTTGAGCTGGGACCTCGGGAGACCCAGTACTTC. Translation gives CSVELGPRETQYF.

The rearrangement uses TRBV19 and TRBJ2-2; 10 bases align to TRBD1. CDR1 and CDR2 from the germline V gene are LNHDA and SQIVND (reference sequence). The CDR3 loop spans 14 amino acids. V lost 6 bases, J lost 4 bases, and 2 bases stayed unmatched. Written as DNA, the CDR3 is TGTGCCAGTAGGGGACAGGGGTTCACCGGGGAGCTGTTTTTT. Translation: CASRGQGFTGELFF.

The J gene is TRBJ1-2, the V gene TRBV5-6, with 9 bases that match TRBD1. J was trimmed by 6 bases and V by 4 bases; bases with no gene match: 4. Per germline, CDR1 SGHDT and CDR2 YYEEEE. The CDR3 spans 13 residues. CDR3 bases: TGTGCCAGCAGCGATACAGGGGGCAATGGCTACACCTTC. As protein: CASSDTGGNGYTF.

This clone was counted between two and nine times. The rearrangement uses TRBV6-6 and TRBJ1-6, with unresolved D. This CDR3 has 16 amino acids. Looked up from germline, CDR1 is MNHNY and CDR2 is SVGAGI (reference sequence). V shed 2 bases and J shed 7 bases, with 15 bases lying between them. For the CDR3, the DNA is TGTGCCAGCAGTTACCTTCAGCGCGAGGGAAATTCACCCCTCCACTTT. Amino acids: CASSYLQREGNSPLHF.

The rearrangement links TRBV12-5 to TRBJ2-4, with D unresolved. This CDR3 comprises 12 residues. Deletions cut 2 bases from V and 9 bases from J, with 8 bases between. CDR1 and CDR2 (germline): LGHNT, FRNRAP. CDR3 in amino acids: CASGLRTSIQYF. CDR3 coding DNA: TGTGCTAGTGGTTTGAGGACGAGCATTCAGTACTTC.

This chain joins TRBV7-6 and TRBJ2-1; maybe TRBD1 (6 bases). With 2 bases removed from V and 6 bases from J, the gap between germline ends came to 14 bases. Germline lookup yields CDR1 SGHVS and CDR2 FNYEAQ. This CDR3 is built from 15 residues. The CDR3 loop reads CASSLRAGVVNEQFF. The CDR3 nucleotides are TGTGCCAGCAGCTTAAGGGCAGGGGTAGTCAATGAGCAGTTCTTC.

This chain connects TRBV6-5 to TRBJ1-1; D is unresolved. The CDR3 length is 14 residues. Looked up from germline, CDR1 is MNHEY and CDR2 is SVGAGI. V was pared by 6 bases and J by 5 bases, with 16 bases between. CDR3: CASSSDGRKTEAFF. Written as DNA, the CDR3 is TGTGCCAGCAGCTCAGACGGGCGTAAGACTGAAGCTTTCTTT.

The rearrangement joins TRBV6-1 to TRBJ1-5; D is undetermined. Trimming took 8 bases from V and 7 from J, leaving 15 bases between them. Germline V gene lookup returns CDR1 MNHNS and CDR2 SASEGT. The CDR3 length is 13 residues. The CDR3 bases are TGTGCCAGCGAGGTGGAGTGGAAACAGCCCCAGCATTTT. It codes for CASEVEWKQPQHF.

The CDR3 loop reads CASSSRGPNEKLFF. The CDR3 nucleotides are TGTGCCAGCAGCTCCAGGGGGCCTAATGAAAAACTGTTTTTT. The V call is TRBV13, the J call TRBJ1-4, with 8 bases that match TRBD1. The CDR3 consists of 14 residues. V lost 4 bases and J lost 3; bases outside the gene matches: 1. Looked up from germline, CDR1 is PRHDT and CDR2 is FYEKMQ (reference sequence).

The chain carries TRBV7-6 and TRBJ2-2, with 9 positions matching TRBD1. Germline V lookup: CDR1 SGHVS, CDR2 FNYEAQ. This CDR3 is built from 15 residues. V lost 4 bases to trimming and J lost 7 bases; unmatched junction nucleotides: 7. The CDR3, as DNA: TGTGCCAGCAGCTCAAGACAGGGGGTAGGCGGGGAGCTGTTTTTT. This encodes CASSSRQGVGGELFF.

V gene TRBV6-5 combines with J gene TRBJ1-2; 7 bases line up with TRBD1. The CDR3 has 11 residues. J lost 3 bases, V lost 8 bases, and 0 bases had no gene match. The germline V gene encodes CDR1 MNHEY and CDR2 SVGAGI. CDR3 bases: TGTGCCAGCGACAGGGACTATGGCTACACCTTC. Translation: CASDRDYGYTF.

The table lists this clone with a few counts. V is TRBV12-5 and J is TRBJ2-1; no reliable D call. Trimming shortened V by 6 bases and J by 0 bases, and 12 bases separated the two germline ends. The CDR3 consists of 15 residues. CDR1 is LGHNT, CDR2 FRNRAP, per germline. CDR3 DNA sequence: TGTGCTAGTGGACCTGGTCAGAGCTCCTACAATGAGCAGTTCTTC. As protein: CASGPGQSSYNEQFF.

This chain's CDR3 is CASSSGQGTGELFF. In DNA, the CDR3 is TGCGCCAGCAGCTCGGGCCAGGGGACCGGGGAGCTGTTTTTT. The chain joins TRBV5-1 to TRBJ2-2, with D perhaps matching TRBD1 (6 bases). This CDR3 contains 14 residues. CDR1 is SGHRS and CDR2 is YFSETQ in the germline V gene. The V and J ends lost 3 bases and 5 bases respectively, with 11 bases between them. The variable domain in full, completed from reference TRBV5-1 and TRBJ2-2, reads KAGVTQTPRYLIKTRGQQVTLSCSPISGHRSVSWYQQTPGQGLQFLFEYFSETQRNKGNFPGRFSGRQFSNSRSEMNVSTLELGDSALYLCASSSGQGTGELFFGEGSRLTVL.

J is TRBJ2-7 and V is TRBV7-2; 9 bases are shared with TRBD1. The CDR3 is 16 residues long. Germline loops: CDR1 SGHTA, CDR2 FQGNSA. The V gene end was trimmed by 5 bases and the J gene end by 2 bases; junction bases not matched to a gene: 10. The CDR3 spells CASSQGAGQGTYEQYF. DNA of the CDR3: TGTGCCAGCAGCCAGGGAGCGGGACAGGGCACCTACGAGCAGTACTTC.

The chain joins TRBV7-3 to TRBJ2-3, with D maybe TRBD1 (6 bases). CDR3 size: 14 residues. Trimming shortened V by 8 bases and J by 2 bases, and 14 bases separated the two germline ends. The V gene's germline CDR1 is SGHTA and CDR2 FQGTGA. The DNA of the CDR3 is TGTGCCAGCTGGCAGGGGATCGCCACAGATACGCAGTATTTT. Translated: CASWQGIATDTQYF.

CDR3 amino acids: CASSQTSGGENEQFF. The CDR3 bases are TGTGCCAGCAGTCAAACTAGCGGGGGGGAAAATGAGCAGTTCTTC. V and J are TRBV6-6 and TRBJ2-1; 13 bases map to TRBD2. The V and J ends lost 5 bases and 7 bases, in that order; junction bases with no gene match: 5. This CDR3 comprises 15 residues. From germline, CDR1 is MNHNY and CDR2 SVGAGI (reference sequence).

The chain joins TRBV18 to TRBJ2-1; 12 nucleotides match TRBD2. CDR3 length equals 16 residues. Germline CDR1 reads KGHSH; CDR2 reads LQKENI. The junction had 9 bases not matched to a gene; V was cut back by 2 bases and J by 10 bases. The CDR3 spells CASSPGLAGPTREQFF. In nucleotides, the CDR3 is TGTGCCAGCTCACCAGGACTAGCGGGACCCACTCGGGAGCAGTTCTTC.